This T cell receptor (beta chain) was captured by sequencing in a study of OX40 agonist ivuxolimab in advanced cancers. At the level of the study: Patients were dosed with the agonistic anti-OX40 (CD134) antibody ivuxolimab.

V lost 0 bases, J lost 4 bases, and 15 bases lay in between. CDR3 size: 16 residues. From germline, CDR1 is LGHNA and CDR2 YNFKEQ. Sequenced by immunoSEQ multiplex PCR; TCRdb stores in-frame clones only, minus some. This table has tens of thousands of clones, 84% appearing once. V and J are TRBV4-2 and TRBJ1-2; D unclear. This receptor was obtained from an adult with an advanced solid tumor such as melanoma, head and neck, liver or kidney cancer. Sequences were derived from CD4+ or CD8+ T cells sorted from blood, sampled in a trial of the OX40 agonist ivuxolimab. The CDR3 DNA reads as TGTGCCAGCAGCCAAGAGTTCTCTGGAGCAGCCTATGGCTACACCTTC. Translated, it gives CASSQEFSGAAYGYTF.